This T cell receptor (beta chain) comes out of a study of cytomegalovirus exposure and HLA in healthy donors. Study information: Findings of an earlier analysis included roughly 120 million unique TCR beta sequences from roughly 200 million T cells. Study outcomes and limitations: Cytomegalovirus status was reportedly diagnosed by the classifier with high sensitivity and specificity. Near-uniform donor sequencing depth was presumed by presence/absence analyses.

Turning to this clone: Its target is not known.

PCR involved 60 Vbeta and 13 Jbeta primers. Repertoires were generated with immunoSEQ multiplex PCR, while TCRdb's copy carries only in-frame clones and drops some. The profile covers 95,000 to 150,000 clones, with 50% to 75% appearing a single time and roughly 8.6% taken by the ten largest. Sequencing input: PBMCs. This sequence was found in a woman aged 40 to 50 in good health and CMV-seropositive.

CDR3 sequence: CASSLVPAADNEQFF. Here the CDR3 DNA reads TGTGCCAGCAGCTTAGTTCCAGCGGCGGACAATGAGCAGTTCTTC. The genes are TRBV7-9 and TRBJ2-1, with D perhaps matching TRBD2 (5 bases). CDR3 length equals 15 residues. Trimming cost V 1 base and J 5 bases, with 12 bases left between them. The germline gives CDR1 SEHNR, CDR2 FQNEAQ (reference sequence).